These T cell receptor beta chains were read from a single sample in a study of tumor-infiltrating lymphocytes in primary liver carcinoma. TCRdb ran MiXCR on the multiplex PCR reads and lists one entry per CDR3 protein. This sample yields 330,000 or so distinct CDR3 sequences, of which roughly two thirds are seen a single time; 6.5% belongs to the top ten. Source material: peripheral blood. These receptors were collected from a man in his forties or fifties with primary liver carcinoma and hepatitis B virus infection. Both conserved end residues are part of each CDR3. D genes are given only for firm matches. The size entry is marked missing in some rows and otherwise reads once, few, many or a size class.

V gene	J gene	D gene	clone size	CDR3 DNA	CDR3 protein
TRBV6-5	TRBJ1-2	-	-	TGTCCCTGCAGTACGCGGAATCAGGGGCTGAACTATGGCTACACCTTC	CPCSTRNQGLNYGYTF
TRBV7-8	TRBJ2-3	TRBD2	-	TGTGCCAGCAGCTTAGCTAGCGGGAACACAGATACGCAGTATTTT	CASSLASGNTDTQYF
TRBV12-3/TRBV12-4	TRBJ1-5	-	once	TGTGTCAGCAGTCCGATAGATGGTCAGCCCCAGCATTTT	CVSSPIDGQPQHF
TRBV11-2	TRBJ1-1	TRBD1	-	TGTGGCAGCAGCTTCAGGGGGCGAACTGAAGCTATCTTT	CGSSFRGRTEAIF
TRBV12-3/TRBV12-4	TRBJ2-2	TRBD2	-	TGTGCCAGCAGAAAAGGACTAGTGTGCACCGGGGAGCTGTTTTTT	CASRKGLVCTGELFF
TRBV13	TRBJ2-7	-	few	TGTGCCAGCAGCCCGGGAAGCGAGGCCTACGAGCAGTACTTC	CASSPGSEAYEQYF
TRBV6-1	TRBJ2-2	-	-	TGTGCCAGCAGTGACCCGGGCGGGACTGGCGTCGGGGAGCTGTTTTTT	CASSDPGGTGVGELFF
TRBV25-1	TRBJ1-2	TRBD1	few	TGTGCCAGCAGTGGAAAGGGGGCGACGAATGGCTACACCTTC	CASSGKGATNGYTF
TRBV5-1	TRBJ2-7	TRBD1	-	TGCGCCATCAGCTTATCCGGACAGGGATCCGAGCAGTACTTC	CAISLSGQGSEQYF
TRBV4-1	TRBJ2-2	-	many	TGCGCCAGCAGCTCGAGAACGGGGGAGCTGTTTTTT	CASSSRTGELFF
TRBV6-5	TRBJ2-1	-	-	TGTGCCAGTAGAGATAGGGGACCAGAGAACTACAATGAGCAGTTCTTC	CASRDRGPENYNEQFF
TRBV4-3	TRBJ1-2	-	many	TGCGCCAGCAGCCAAGTCCAGGGTACTGGCTACACCTTC	CASSQVQGTGYTF
TRBV6-4	TRBJ2-2	-	-	TGTATCAGCAGTGCCGGCACCGGGGAGCTGTTTTTT	CISSAGTGELFF
TRBV28	TRBJ2-1	-	-	TGTGCCAGCGGGGCCCTTTCCCGGGAACAGTTCTTC	CASGALSREQFF
TRBV2	TRBJ1-6	-	-	TGTGCCGGCGGGGCAGACTCCTATAATTCACCCCTCCACTTT	CAGGADSYNSPLHF
TRBV11-2	TRBJ2-3	-	few	TGTGTCAGCAGCGGTCCCACAGATACGCAGTATTTT	CVSSGPTDTQYF
TRBV30	TRBJ2-1	-	-	TGTGCCTGGACTGACGTCTCCGGCGGTGAGCAGTTCTTC	CAWTDVSGGEQFF
TRBV10-3	TRBJ1-6	-	-	TGTGCCATCAGTGAGAGACAGTTAGATAATTCACCCCTCCACTTT	CAISERQLDNSPLHF
TRBV18	TRBJ1-2	-	-	TGTGCCAGCTCACCACCGAACACAGGGAGGGCCTATGGCTACACCTTC	CASSPPNTGRAYGYTF
TRBV11-2	TRBJ2-3	-	-	TGTGCCAACAGCTTTCCCGTTGAGGCCACGACCACAGATACGCGGTATTTT	CANSFPVEATTTDTRYF
TRBV10-3	TRBJ2-2	TRBD2	few	TGTGCCATCAGGCGACTAGCGGGAGAGGGGGGCACCTGGGAGCTGTTTTTT	CAIRRLAGEGGTWELFF
TRBV30	TRBJ1-2	-	-	TGTGCCTGGAGTGAAGACCATGGCTACACCTTC	CAWSEDHGYTF
TRBV12-3/TRBV12-4	TRBJ1-1	-	few	TGTGCCAGCAGCCAGGACCTTCCGAGAGGAACTGAAGCTTTCTTT	CASSQDLPRGTEAFF
TRBV11-2	TRBJ2-1	TRBD1	many	TGTGCCAGCAGCTTAGTCCCCGGGCAGGGGGCTGGTGAGCAGTTCTTC	CASSLVPGQGAGEQFF
TRBV6-5	TRBJ1-3	-	-	TGTACCAGCAGTCTACGGGAGCTAGCTTCTGGAAACACCATATATTTT	CTSSLRELASGNTIYF
TRBV5-6	TRBJ2-7	TRBD2	-	TGTGGCAGCAGCGAGATAGCGGGAGATTCCTACGAGCAGTACTTC	CGSSEIAGDSYEQYF
TRBV6-5	TRBJ2-7	-	-	TGTGCCAGCAGTACAGGGAGAGAGCAGTACTTC	CASSTGREQYF
TRBV4-1	TRBJ1-5	TRBD1	-	TGCGTCAGCAGCCCGCGTGGGGACAGGGGTGGTCAGCCCCAGCATTTT	CVSSPRGDRGGQPQHF
TRBV11-2	TRBJ2-1	TRBD2	many	TGTGCCAGCAGCCAAGTGGGACTAGGGTCCCATGAGCAGTTCTTC	CASSQVGLGSHEQFF